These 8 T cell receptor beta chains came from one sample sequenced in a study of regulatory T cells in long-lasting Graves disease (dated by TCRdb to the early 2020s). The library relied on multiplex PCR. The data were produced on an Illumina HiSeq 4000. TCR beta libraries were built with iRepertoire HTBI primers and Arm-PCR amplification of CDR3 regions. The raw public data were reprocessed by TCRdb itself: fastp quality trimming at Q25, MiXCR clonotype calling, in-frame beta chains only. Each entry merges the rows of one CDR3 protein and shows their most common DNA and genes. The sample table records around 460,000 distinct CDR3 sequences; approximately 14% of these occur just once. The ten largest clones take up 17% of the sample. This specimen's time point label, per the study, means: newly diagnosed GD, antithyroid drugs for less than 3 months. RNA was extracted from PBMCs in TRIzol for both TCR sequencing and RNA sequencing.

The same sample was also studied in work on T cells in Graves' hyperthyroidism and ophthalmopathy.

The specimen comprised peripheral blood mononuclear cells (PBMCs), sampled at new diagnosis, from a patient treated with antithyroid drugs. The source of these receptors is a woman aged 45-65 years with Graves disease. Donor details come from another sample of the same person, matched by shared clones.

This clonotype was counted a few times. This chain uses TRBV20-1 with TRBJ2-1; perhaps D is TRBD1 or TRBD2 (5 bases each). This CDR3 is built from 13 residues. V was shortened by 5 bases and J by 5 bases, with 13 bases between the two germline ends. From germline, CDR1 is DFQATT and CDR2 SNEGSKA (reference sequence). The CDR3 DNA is TGCAGTGCTCCAAATTCGGGGCACAATGAGCAGTTCTTC. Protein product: CSAPNSGHNEQFF.

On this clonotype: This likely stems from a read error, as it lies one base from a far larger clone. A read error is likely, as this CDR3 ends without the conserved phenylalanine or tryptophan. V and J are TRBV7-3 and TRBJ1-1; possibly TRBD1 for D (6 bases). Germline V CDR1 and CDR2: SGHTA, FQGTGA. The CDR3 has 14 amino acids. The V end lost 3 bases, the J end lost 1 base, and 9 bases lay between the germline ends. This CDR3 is CASSLWTENTEAFL. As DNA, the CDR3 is TGTGCCAGCAGCTTGTGGACAGAGAACACTGAAGCTTTCCTT.

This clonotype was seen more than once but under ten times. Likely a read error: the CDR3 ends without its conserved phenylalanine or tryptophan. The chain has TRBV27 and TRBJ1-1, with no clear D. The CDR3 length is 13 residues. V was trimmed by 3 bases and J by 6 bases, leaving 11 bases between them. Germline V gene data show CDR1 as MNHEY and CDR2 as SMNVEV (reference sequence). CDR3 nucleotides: TGTGCCAGCAGTTTCGGTTCTAATTCTGAAGCTTTCCTT. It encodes CASSFGSNSEAFL.

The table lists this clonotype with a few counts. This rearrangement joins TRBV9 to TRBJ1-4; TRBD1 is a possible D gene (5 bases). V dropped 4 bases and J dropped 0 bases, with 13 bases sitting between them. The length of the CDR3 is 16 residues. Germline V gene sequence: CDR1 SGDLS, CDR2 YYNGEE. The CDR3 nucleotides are TGTGCCAGCAGCAAAACTAGACAGACAACTAATGAAAAACTGTTTTTT. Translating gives CASSKTRQTTNEKLFF.

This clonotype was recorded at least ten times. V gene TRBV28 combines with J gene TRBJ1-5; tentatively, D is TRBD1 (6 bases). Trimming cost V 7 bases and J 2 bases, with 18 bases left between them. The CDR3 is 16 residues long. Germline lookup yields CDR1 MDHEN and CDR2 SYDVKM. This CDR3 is CASTVGTKGGNQPQHF. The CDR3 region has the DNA TGTGCCAGCACAGTTGGGACAAAGGGGGGCAATCAGCCCCAGCATTTT.

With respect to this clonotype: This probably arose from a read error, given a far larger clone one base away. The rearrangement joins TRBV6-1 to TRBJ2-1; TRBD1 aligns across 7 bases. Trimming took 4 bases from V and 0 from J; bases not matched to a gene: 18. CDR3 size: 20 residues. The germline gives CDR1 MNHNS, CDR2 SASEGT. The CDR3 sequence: CASSAARGRGMSSSYNEQFF. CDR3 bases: TGTGCCAGCAGTGCCGCCAGGGGCAGGGGGATGTCTTCCTCCTACAATGAGCAGTTCTTC.

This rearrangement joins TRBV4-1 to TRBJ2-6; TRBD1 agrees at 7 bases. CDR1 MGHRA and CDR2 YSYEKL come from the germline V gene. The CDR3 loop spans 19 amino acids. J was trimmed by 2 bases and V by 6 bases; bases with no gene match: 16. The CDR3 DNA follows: TGCGCCAGCAGACAAAATTTCCCGGGACAGAAAACTGGGGCCAACGTCCTGACTTTC. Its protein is CASRQNFPGQKTGANVLTF.

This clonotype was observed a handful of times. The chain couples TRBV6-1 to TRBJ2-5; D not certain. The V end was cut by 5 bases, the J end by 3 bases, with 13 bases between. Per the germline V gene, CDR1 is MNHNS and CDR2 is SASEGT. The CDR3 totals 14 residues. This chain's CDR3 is CASSPSNLKETQYF. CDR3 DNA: TGTGCCAGCAGTCCGTCGAACTTGAAAGAGACCCAGTACTTC.